This T cell receptor (beta chain) was recorded in a study of blood T cell repertoires in COVID-19. At the level of the study: PBMCs, B-cell-depleted T cells, or T cells provided the cDNA or gDNA that made up the material.

Authors' methods: Amplifying reference gene primers gave estimates of nucleated cell counts. The protocol was immunoSEQ multiplex PCR, while the TCRdb copy is restricted to in-frame clones and leaves out a portion. That table supplies the V and J calls and clone size; D and trimming were determined from the DNA. The sample records some 70,000 clones, about 90% being singletons. This CDR3 comprises 14 residues. Trimming cost V 1 base and J 5 bases, with 11 bases left between them. The germline V gene encodes CDR1 SGHRS and CDR2 YFSETQ. V gene TRBV5-1 combines with J gene TRBJ2-3, with D possibly being TRBD1 (5 bases). This TCR was recovered from a middle-aged man with active COVID-19. Sequencing was done on a sample of peripheral blood. The CDR3 loop reads CASSLLGAEDTQYF. CDR3 nucleotides: TGCGCCAGCAGCTTGCTTGGGGCGGAAGATACGCAGTATTTT.